A single T cell receptor beta chain is shown here with its context. What it recognizes is unknown. This sample is part of a study of chemoradiotherapy in HPV16-positive cancers. In germline, CDR1 is LNHDA, CDR2 SQIVND (reference sequence). J gave up 5 bases and V 4 bases, and 7 bases lay outside the gene matches. The CDR3 extends over 15 amino acids. Study-level results: Non-HPV-specific T cells did not expand in tumors during treatment, whereas candidate HPV-specific clones and E7-related motifs did. HPV-specific T cells were functionally defined from only a couple of HPV16-positive patients. For HPV16-positive patients, expanding HPV-responsive T cells associated with longer recurrence-free survival.

Repertoires were sampled repeatedly during chemoradiotherapy. The assay was immunoSEQ multiplex PCR, and TCRdb's table has in-frame clones only and misses some. This sample has about 16,000 clones; about 73% occur once, and the top ten carry 8%. The sequencing used tumor tissue, collected from a patient who underwent chemoradiotherapy. The chain links TRBV19 to TRBJ1-1; 10 nucleotides match TRBD1. The origin of this receptor is a human donor with HPV-associated anogenital cancer. CDR3 in DNA: TGTGCCAGTAGTACCTCGGACAGGGGGACAACTGAAGCTTTCTTT. This translates into CASSTSDRGTTEAFF. The full variable domain, rest sourced from reference TRBV19 and TRBJ1-1, is DGGITQSPKYLFRKEGQNVTLSCEQNLNHDAMYWYRQDPGQGLRLIYYSQIVNDFQKGDIAEGYSVSREKKESFPLTVTSAQKNPTAFYLCASSTSDRGTTEAFFGQGTRLTVV.